Detailed here is one T cell receptor beta chain. The CDR3 totals 14 residues. Germline values: CDR1 SEHNR, CDR2 FQNEAQ (reference sequence). Trimming removed 0 bases from V and 4 bases from J, with 9 bases in between. This sample is drawn from a study of blood T cell repertoires in COVID-19. Study in general: Collection of acute and convalescent COVID-19 samples took place in the United States, Italy and Spain. PBMCs, B-cell-depleted T cells, or T cells were the source of the cDNA or gDNA that made up the material.

Per the original data handling: Using reference gene primer amplification, nucleated cell counts were estimated. Libraries were prepared by immunoSEQ multiplex PCR; TCRdb keeps only in-frame clonotypes and omits some of them. V, J and clone size derive from that table, while D and trimming were established from the DNA sequence. This table has around 93,000 clones, about 80% appearing once. Sequences were obtained from peripheral blood. The TCR comes from a man aged 55-75 years with acute or convalescent COVID-19. The V call is TRBV7-9, the J call TRBJ1-2, with D perhaps matching TRBD1 (5 bases). The CDR3 sequence: CASSLAGGIYGYTF. CDR3 nucleotide sequence: TGTGCCAGCAGCTTAGCGGGGGGTATCTATGGCTACACCTTC.